This T cell receptor beta chain was obtained from a study of T cell responses to AZD1222 COVID-19 vaccine. Study conclusions and caveats: There were mostly white British donors and more females than males, and clonal diversity was possibly underestimated. Baseline seropositives among AZD1222 recipients totaled only five to seven.

Measured with immunoSEQ multiplex PCR; TCRdb has only the in-frame clones, and not every one. This repertoire shows around 180,000 clones, over 75% found once; its top ten account for approximately 7.2%. Note on this clone: As yet, its antigen is unknown.

The germline V gene encodes CDR1 SGHRS and CDR2 YFSETQ. Trimming took 0 bases from V and 2 from J, leaving 5 bases between them. The CDR3 totals 13 residues. The sample was peripheral blood, taken on day 0 of AZD1222 vaccination. The rearrangement links TRBV5-1 to TRBJ1-1; D is unclear. This sequence originates from an adult in good health. This CDR3 is CASSLDPNTEAFF. In DNA, the CDR3 is TGCGCCAGCAGCTTGGACCCAAACACTGAAGCTTTCTTT.